This entry features one TCR beta chain sequence. The entry originates in a study of cytomegalovirus exposure and HLA in healthy donors. Primers: 60 Vbeta forward and 13 Jbeta reverse. Sequencing was performed with immunoSEQ multiplex PCR; in TCRdb, only in-frame clones are kept and a portion is missing. This sample's clone table lists 53,000 or so clones. V lost 5 bases to trimming and J lost 5 bases; unmatched junction nucleotides: 12. Per the germline V gene, CDR1 is MNHEY and CDR2 is SMNVEV (reference sequence). CDR3 length: 16 residues. The receptor was derived from a man aged 18 to 29 in good health and CMV-seropositive. This chain uses TRBV27 with TRBJ2-5, with TRBD1 matching over 9 bases. The sample was PBMCs. This CDR3 reads CASSPRRTGVLETQYF. DNA for the CDR3: TGTGCCAGCAGTCCAAGACGGACAGGGGTTTTGGAGACCCAGTACTTC.